The rows below give T cell receptor beta chains drawn from one sample of a study of blood T cell repertoires in COVID-19. The assay was immunoSEQ multiplex PCR, and TCRdb's table has in-frame clones only and misses some. Of approximately 170,000 clones listed, roughly four fifths were seen once; the top ten hold 7.5% to 8%. Sequenced: peripheral blood. These receptors all come from a man aged 40-55 years who had recovered from COVID-19. Each CDR3 is given with its conserved first and last residue. D genes are given only for firm matches. Expanded clones get a size class; other rows say once, few or many, or leave the size out.

V gene	J gene	D gene	clone size	CDR3 protein	CDR3 DNA
TRBV7-2	TRBJ1-1	NA	large	CASSVTTNTEAFF	TGTGCCAGCAGCGTGACAACGAACACTGAAGCTTTCTTT
TRBV3-1/TRBV3-2	TRBJ1-5	TRBD1	NA	CASSPNRGGGNQPQHF	TGTGCCAGCAGCCCCAACAGGGGAGGCGGCAATCAGCCCCAGCATTTT
TRBV2	TRBJ2-2	TRBD1	NA	CASLQGPGELFF	TGTGCCAGCCTACAGGGGCCCGGGGAGCTGTTTTTT
TRBV5-4	TRBJ2-6	NA	NA	CASRDTGSGANVLTF	TGTGCCAGCAGGGACACAGGGTCTGGGGCCAACGTCCTGACTTTC
TRBV7-8	TRBJ2-1	TRBD2	NA	CASSTQRLWERGGDRSNEQFF	TGTGCCAGCAGCACCCAACGCCTTTGGGAGCGGGGGGGGGATCGAAGCAATGAGCAGTTCTTC
TRBV14	TRBJ2-3	NA	NA	CASSQAGYLADTQYF	TGTGCCAGCAGCCAAGCGGGATATCTGGCGGATACGCAGTATTTT
TRBV28	TRBJ1-2	NA	NA	CASAVVTAYGYTF	TGTGCCAGTGCAGTCGTGACAGCCTATGGCTACACCTTC
TRBV20-1	TRBJ2-7	TRBD1	NA	CSASVPTGLNEQYF	TGCAGTGCTAGTGTCCCGACAGGGTTGAACGAGCAGTACTTC
TRBV30	TRBJ2-1	TRBD2	NA	CAWNSGGSNEQFF	TGTGCCTGGAACAGCGGGGGGTCCAATGAGCAGTTCTTC
TRBV18	TRBJ2-3	NA	NA	CASALLRTDTQYF	TGTGCCAGCGCTTTACTTCGCACAGATACGCAGTATTTT